These 3 T cell receptor beta chains were all obtained from the same sample, sequenced in a study of a mutant IDH1 vaccine in newly diagnosed glioma. Antigen specificity for these receptors is unknown. TCRdb's copy holds only in-frame clones and misses some; the assay was immunoSEQ multiplex PCR. Of under 150,000 clones in the sample, about four fifths were seen once. Time point indicated: week 11, during vaccination. Alongside topical imiquimod, each dose of vaccine comprised 300 ug of mutant IDH1 20-mer peptide. Sequencing was performed on PBMCs, taken from a glioma patient whose treatment included an IDH1 peptide vaccine. The receptors here all came from a man between 40 and 49 years old with glioma.

The V gene is TRBV21-1, the J gene TRBJ2-4; TRBD1, the table's D call, lacks a check against the DNA. TRBV21-1 is classified as a pseudogene. This CDR3 spans 16 amino acids. CDR3 coding DNA: TGTGCCAGCAGATTGGGACAGGGACAATCCAAAAACATTCAGTACTTC. Protein sequence: CASRLGQGQSKNIQYF.

This sequence joins TRBV7-9 and TRBJ1-6; D gene ambiguous. The CDR3 is 17 amino acids. Between the trimmed V and J ends, which lost 5 bases and 0 bases, there was a span of 14 bases. Germline V gene data show CDR1 as SEHNR and CDR2 as FQNEAQ (reference sequence). Here the CDR3 DNA reads TGTGCCAGCAGCCCCATACGCCAACCCTCCTATAATTCACCCCTCCACTTT. Protein sequence: CASSPIRQPSYNSPLHF.

This clone has just one count. V usage is TRBV30 and J usage is TRBJ1-6; 9 bases agree with TRBD1. CDR1 and CDR2 from the germline V gene are GTSNPN and SVGIG (reference sequence). The CDR3 covers 12 residues. J lost 10 bases, V lost 3 bases, and 1 base had no gene match. The CDR3, as DNA: TGTGCCTGGAGGGGACAGGGATCACCCCTCCACTTT. This sequence encodes CAWRGQGSPLHF.